The following is a TCR beta chain sequence with its context. The data were obtained in a study of blood T cell repertoires in COVID-19. Across the whole study: PBMCs, B-cell-depleted T cells, or T cells were the source of the cDNA or gDNA that made up the material.

The CDR3 loop spans 15 amino acids. Germline assignment: CDR1 MDHEN and CDR2 SYDVKM. The ends were cut back, 6 bases at V and 3 bases at J, with 18 bases in the middle. Per the authors' pipeline: Reference gene primer amplification in the assay estimated nucleated cell counts. Clones were sequenced by immunoSEQ multiplex PCR, and TCRdb holds only the in-frame ones, with some missing. V and J calls and clone size follow that table, whereas D and trimming were derived from the DNA. The table has fewer than 150,000 clones, around nine tenths seen once; the top ten hold 6.5% to 10%. Sequencing used peripheral blood. The chain joins TRBV28 to TRBJ2-7; the D gene is possibly TRBD1 (6 bases). This sequence was found in a woman aged 65 to 85 who had recovered from COVID-19. This CDR3 is CASRQGTPTYYEQYF. Here the CDR3 DNA reads TGTGCCAGCAGGCAGGGGACACCGACATACTACGAGCAGTACTTC.